This T cell receptor beta chain is drawn from a study of response to subunit inactivated influenza vaccine (dated 2018 in TCRdb). General notes on the study: Deep quantitative T cell receptor repertoire profiling was used in the study to track responses to a trivalent subunit inactivated influenza vaccine.

CDR1 and CDR2, looked up from the germline V gene (reference sequence), are LNHNV and YYDKDF. Clipping removes 4 bases from V and 2 bases from J, with 5 as the unmatched junction base count. From cysteine to phenylalanine, the CDR3 is 15 amino acids long. Just CDR3 DNA is preserved here, 45 bases in frame from base 1. In regard to this clonotype: Its recognized antigen is unknown. No much larger clonotype is one base removed from it; base qualities were not supplied.

Library preparation employed RT-PCR. TCRdb lists the instrument as Illumina HiSeq 2500. TCRdb trimmed the raw reads at Q25, called clones with MiXCR and kept productive beta chains. All rows with the same CDR3 protein become a single entry with the most common DNA and genes. Within this sample are roughly 700,000 distinct CDR3 sequences, with roughly 13% of them counted one time only. 5.5% to 8% of the sample is taken by the ten largest. Here is what the overall study found, with its caveats: The authors suggested that each seasonal influenza vaccination may recruit only a limited number of new T cells.

The sample consisted of PBMCs from blood, taken 14 to 15 days before vaccination. Rearrangement joined TRBV15 to TRBJ2-7, with 10 bases aligning to TRBD1. The TCR sequence derives from a man between 45 and 60 years old who received an inactivated influenza vaccine. Donor details come from another sample of the same person, matched by shared clones. For the CDR3, the sequence is CATSTRQGATYEQYF. In nucleotides, the sequence is TGTGCCACCAGCACAAGACAGGGGGCCACCTACGAGCAGTACTTC.